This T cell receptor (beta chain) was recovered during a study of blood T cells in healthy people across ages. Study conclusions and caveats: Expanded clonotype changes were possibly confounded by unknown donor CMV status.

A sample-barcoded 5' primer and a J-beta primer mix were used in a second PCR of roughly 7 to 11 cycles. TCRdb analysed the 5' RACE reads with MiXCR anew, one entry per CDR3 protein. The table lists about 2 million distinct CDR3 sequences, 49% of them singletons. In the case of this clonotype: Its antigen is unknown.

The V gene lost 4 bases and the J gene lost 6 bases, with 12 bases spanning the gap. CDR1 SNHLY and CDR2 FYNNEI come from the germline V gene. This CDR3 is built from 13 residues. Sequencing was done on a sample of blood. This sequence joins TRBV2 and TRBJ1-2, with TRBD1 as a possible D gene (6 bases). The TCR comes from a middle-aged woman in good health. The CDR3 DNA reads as TGTGCCAGCAGTGTATATCAGGGGAATGGCTACACCTTC. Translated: CASSVYQGNGYTF.